This T cell receptor beta chain is from a study of blood T cell repertoires in COVID-19 (dated by TCRdb to about 2020). In terms of the full investigation: Collaborator samples came from the United States, Italy and Spain and covered acute and convalescent phases of COVID-19. The material from the prospective study consisted of cDNA or gDNA derived from T cells, B-cell-depleted T cells, or PBMCs. The dataset comprised deeply sampled blood TCRbeta repertoires from subjects exposed to, actively infected with, or recovered from COVID-19. The repertoires were released in a freely available public database intended as a resource for research on the immune response to SARS-CoV-2. The samples were drawn from the first 160 participants of the ongoing ImmuneRACE study and from some 1,300 subjects provided by 6 global collaborators. A de-identified subject ID, COVID-19 status, age in years and sex were almost always included in the sample metadata. HLA class I and class II types, where available, came from metadata supplied by the sample provider rather than from assay-based typing. What the authors observed across the whole study: How much clinical and demographic metadata was included differed by source and by participant, and the metadata was provided uncurated.

Participants in the prospective study were enrolled through a virtual design, were aged 18 to 89 years, and lived in fewer than 30 United States geographic areas. In the prospective study, cohorts were assigned on the basis of participant-reported clinical history obtained from a screening survey and a study questionnaire. Recovered participants in ImmuneRACE Cohort 3 were defined by two consecutive negative NP/OP PCR tests, clearance by a healthcare professional, or resolution of symptoms. In the prospective study, mobile phlebotomists collected whole blood, serum and a nasopharyngeal or oropharyngeal swab from each participant. Over a roughly 2-month period, participants in the prospective study had the option of providing additional blood draws and questionnaires. Prospective study blood samples were shipped either frozen or at room temperature before DNA extraction. This clone showed up just once. The antigen it recognizes is unknown. Base qualities are not recorded, but no much larger clone differs from it by a single base.

There are 13 amino acids in the CDR3, from cysteine to phenylalanine inclusive. Left in the record is the CDR3 DNA by itself, 39 bases read in frame from the first base. V sheds 4 bases and J sheds 2 bases, leaving 9 bases between their ends. CDR1 and CDR2 (WNHNN, SYGVQD) derive from the germline V gene (reference sequence). TCRbeta CDR3 regions were amplified from genomic DNA by means of the immunoSEQ Assay, a bias-controlled multiplex PCR. Concerning the study's data processing: The number of nucleated cells in each sample was estimated by amplification of reference gene primers within the assay. To quantify the absolute abundance of each unique TCRbeta CDR3 rearrangement, sequence reads were collapsed and filtered. For each sample, productive Simpson clonality was calculated as the square root of Simpson's diversity index over productive rearrangements. TCRdb retrieved this table from immuneACCESS and kept in-frame rearrangements only. Not all clones are present; in checked studies, unresolved V genes account for under half, and no reason is known for the remainder. For V, J and clone size, that table is used; D and trimming come from the DNA. Counted in this sample were 200,000 to 250,000 clones; just under 90% of them appeared once. The ten top clones hold 1.2% of the sample.

Sequencing was carried out using PBMCs or T cells enriched from blood (not recorded which). The sequence was obtained from a young man who had recovered from COVID-19. This sequence uses TRBV10-1 and TRBJ2-7; TRBD2 is perhaps the D gene, given 6 matching bases. DNA sequence: TGCGCCAGCAGTGCCGGCGGGACCTACGAGCAGTACTTC. Its protein reads: CASSAGGTYEQYF.